The 8 T cell receptor beta chains in this list originate from one sample, sequenced in a study of cytomegalovirus exposure and HLA in healthy donors. The PCR ran on 60 Vbeta and 13 Jbeta primers. Clones were sequenced by immunoSEQ multiplex PCR, and TCRdb holds only the in-frame ones, with some missing. In the table there are 150,000 to 200,000 clones, 82% of which are singletons. Input material: PBMCs. These receptors were obtained from a man aged 35-49 years in good health and CMV-seronegative.

The V call is TRBV27, the J call TRBJ1-1, with TRBD1 as a possible D gene (5 bases). Deletions cut 5 bases from V and 14 bases from J, with 18 bases between. Looked up from germline, CDR1 is MNHEY and CDR2 is SMNVEV (reference sequence). This CDR3 comprises 12 residues. The chain's CDR3 is CASSGGSPPQFF. DNA for the CDR3: TGTGCCAGCAGTGGGGGGTCCCCACCCCAATTCTTT.

The chain carries TRBV6-5 and TRBJ2-3; tentative D call: TRBD1 (6 bases). The V end was cut by 4 bases, the J end by 6 bases, with 11 bases between. Germline V gene data show CDR1 as MNHEY and CDR2 as SVGAGI. This CDR3 region has 13 residues. The DNA of the CDR3 is TGTGCCAGCAGTTGGGGGCTCGCTGATACGCAGTATTTT. Protein product: CASSWGLADTQYF.

The rearrangement joins TRBV4-1 to TRBJ2-2; 7 bases fit TRBD2. Germline assignment: CDR1 MGHRA and CDR2 YSYEKL. The junction had 14 bases not matched to a gene; V was cut back by 4 bases and J by 3 bases. CDR3 length: 18 amino acids. Written as DNA, the CDR3 is TGCGCCAGCAGCCTACTGCAAACCTGGGAGGGGTACACCGGGGAGCTGTTTTTT. Its translation is CASSLLQTWEGYTGELFF.

V is TRBV9 and J is TRBJ2-3, with TRBD2 identical over 7 bases. The germline gives CDR1 SGDLS, CDR2 YYNGEE. The junction had 4 bases not matched to a gene; V was cut back by 5 bases and J by 7 bases. CDR3 length equals 12 residues. CDR3 nucleotides: TGTGCCAGCAGTACTAGCGTGTATACGCAGTATTTT. Encoded protein: CASSTSVYTQYF.

V gene TRBV28 combines with J gene TRBJ1-4; TRBD1 agrees at 9 bases. CDR3 length equals 15 residues. CDR1 is MDHEN and CDR2 is SYDVKM in the germline V gene. J was trimmed by 5 bases and V by 4 bases; bases with no gene match: 5. CDR3 amino acids: CASSYGGTGNEKLFF. In DNA form, the CDR3 reads TGTGCCAGCAGTTACGGCGGGACAGGGAATGAAAAACTGTTTTTT.

In this sample, this clone turned up once. The V call is TRBV5-6, the J call TRBJ1-3; unclear D gene. V was trimmed by 0 bases and J by 4 bases, leaving 11 bases between them. The CDR3 totals 15 residues. Germline V gene sequence: CDR1 SGHDT, CDR2 YYEEEE. CDR3 sequence reads: CASSLVSGKGNTIYF. CDR3 sequence (DNA): TGTGCCAGCAGCTTGGTATCGGGGAAGGGAAACACCATATATTTT. The full variable domain, its missing parts supplied by reference TRBV5-6 and TRBJ1-3, is DAGVTQSPTHLIKTRGQQVTLRCSPKSGHDTVSWYQQALGQGPQFIFQYYEEEERQRGNFPDRFSGHQFPNYSSELNVNALLLGDSALYLCASSLVSGKGNTIYFGEGSWLTVV.

The V and J genes are TRBV30 and TRBJ1-5, with TRBD1 as a possible D gene (6 bases). Trimming took off 5 bases at V and 2 bases at J, with 16 bases between the two ends. The germline V gene has CDR1 GTSNPN and CDR2 SVGIG (reference sequence). This CDR3 contains 15 residues. This chain's CDR3 is CAWARGGLGNQPQHF. CDR3 nucleotide sequence: TGTGCCTGGGCGAGGGGGGGATTGGGCAATCAGCCCCAGCATTTT.

The CDR3 here is CASSPDSNYGYTF. CDR3 bases: TGTGCCAGCAGCCCGGACAGCAACTATGGCTACACCTTC. The chain links TRBV5-4 to TRBJ1-2; tentatively, D is TRBD1 (6 bases). This CDR3 contains 13 residues. Germline CDR1 SGHNT, CDR2 YYREEE (reference sequence). V shed 4 bases and J shed 2 bases, with 9 bases lying between them.